Detailed here is one T cell receptor (beta chain). Clones were sequenced by immunoSEQ multiplex PCR, and TCRdb holds only the in-frame ones, with some missing. The sample contains about 220,000 clones, 84% of which appear only once. Which cohort a participant joined came from the clinical history participants gave. Donors in Cohort 3 who had recovered were those with two negative PCRs, healthcare professional clearance, or resolution of their symptoms. The data are from a study of blood T cell repertoires in COVID-19. Study summary: COVID-19 samples from acute and convalescent phases originated in the United States, Italy and Spain.

V shed 1 base, J shed 5 bases, and the junction held 0 bases outside the gene matches. The CDR3 loop spans 13 amino acids. Germline values: CDR1 SGDLS, CDR2 YYNGEE. Sequenced: PBMCs or T cells enriched from blood (not recorded which). The receptor was derived from a middle-aged woman who had recovered from COVID-19. The genes are TRBV9 and TRBJ2-1; 7 bases agree with TRBD1. The CDR3 nucleotides are TGTGCCAGCAGCGTACAGGGGGACAATGAGCAGTTCTTC. This sequence encodes CASSVQGDNEQFF.